Reported below is one T cell receptor (beta chain). It lacks a known antigen. No base quality information exists; no much larger clone differs at one position. Receptors were amplified or captured by the immunoSEQ multiplex PCR assay. Adaptive Biotechnologies performed TCRbeta CDR3 sequencing at survey depth and reported CDR3 sequences, V/J genes, productive frequency, and template counts. Amplification of TCR beta CDR3 regions was performed from genomic DNA rather than from RNA. The paper's processing steps were these. Jensen-Shannon divergence was used to quantify pairwise repertoire overlap between tissues, with a value of 1 meaning complete divergence and a value of 0 meaning identical repertoires. Based on pairwise JSD values, tissues were grouped by single-linkage agglomerative hierarchical clustering, and the results were shown as dendrograms. GLIPH2 was applied to all patient samples using simulation_depth 1000, kmer_min_depth 3, and cdr3_length_cutoff 8, and only groups with more than two unique CDR3s were retained. A standardized tissue-overlap score extrapolated Jaccard GLIPH-group overlap across patients to a standard repertoire size of 1000 clones. Associations of diversity with clinical or experimental variables used linear mixed-effect models with tissue fixed effects and individual random effects. TCRdb provides this immuneACCESS table in a form limited to in-frame rearrangements. Some clones are lacking; in checked studies, under half of them reflect an unresolved V gene, and why the rest are absent is not known. The V and J calls and the clone size are those of that table, but D and trimming were determined from the DNA. The sample includes about 10,000 clones, with approximately 65% observed a single time. The ten most abundant clones make up approximately 24% of the sample.

The time point label, as the study defines it: human tissue collected at research (rapid) autopsy. Three non-HCT comparator patients who had other cancers, at least five GI tract samples, and no known GI disease at death were chosen retrospectively. Autopsy tissues, which were obtained after a median post-mortem interval of about ten hours, included GI sites from esophagus to rectum, liver, skin and lymphoid organs including spleen. Autopsy specimens were bisected, with one portion flash-frozen in liquid nitrogen and the remainder formalin-fixed, and GI outer muscle layers were removed. To extract genomic DNA from frozen tissues, either the Mag-Bind Blood & Tissue DNA HDQ 96 Kit on a Chemagic 360 or the DNeasy Blood & Tissue Kit was used. Because of concern about red blood cell contamination, extracted DNA underwent additional purification with the Genomic DNA Clean & Concentrator-25 kit. This sample is part of a study of tissue T cells after allogeneic stem cell transplantation (dated by TCRdb to between 2022 and 2023). With regard to the full study: When multiple samples of a tissue existed, pathologist review of H&E sections prioritized samples with histologically apparent lymphocytes for sequencing. The study profiled TCR beta repertoires across many tissues from research autopsies of patients with and without GVHD, plus mouse models of GVHD. The human arm was a prospective observational study without blinding or randomization.

Relative to germline, V is 2 bases shorter and J is 4 bases shorter, with 14 bases between their ends. Counted from cysteine to phenylalanine, this CDR3 has 14 amino acids. Of the read, only the CDR3 DNA is kept; its 42 bases are in frame from base 1. The germline V gene (reference sequence) gives CDR1 as GTSNPN and CDR2 as SVGIG. General study outcomes and caveats: Blood samples were not available from the non-GVHD comparator patients. A small and clinically heterogeneous patient cohort was studied, and sampling depth was acknowledged as a limitation. Only a few T cell clones appeared in more than one patient, yet motif-based clustering showed tissue-specific repertoire signatures that were shared between patients. Blood and spleen T cells captured only a limited portion of the TCR repertoire detected in tissues, in both patients and mice. The study did not establish which tissue TCRs were alloreactive or antigen-specific, and some clones may have been host cells that persisted. Within patients, how anatomically similar the tissues were was a key factor in shaping TCR repertoire composition, regardless of disease or transplant status.

This receptor was taken from a male donor aged 60 or over with lung cancer. This chain joins TRBV30 to TRBJ1-1; possibly the D gene is TRBD1, per 5 matching bases. The sequencing here drew on tissue from the stomach, taken at autopsy. The DNA sequence is TGTGCCTGGAGTCCAGGGATGTGGACCACTGAAGCTTTCTTT. It translates to CAWSPGMWTTEAFF.